This is a list of T cell receptor beta chains from one sample in a study of T-cell memory formation after mild COVID-19. A single record per CDR3 protein comes from TCRdb applying MiXCR to the 5' RACE reads. This sample yields 110,000 to 150,000 distinct CDR3 sequences, of which 20% to 25% are seen a single time; approximately 24% belongs to the top ten. Specimen: PBMCs or a T cell subset sorted from them (not recorded which). The origin of the receptors is an adult woman who had mild COVID-19 (a few samples of this study predate the infection). Cell type and time point are not known. Each CDR3 is given with its conserved first and last residue. A D gene is named only where the DNA matches it firmly.

d_call v_call cdr3_aa
TRBD1 TRBV24-1 CAVKTGVGTGELFF
NA TRBV29-1 CSVEDMVVEQFF
NA TRBV5-1 CASNTQPQHF
TRBD1 TRBV7-9 CASSLPRGETQYF
TRBD2 TRBV20-1 CSARDIAGGETDTQYF
TRBD1 TRBV9 CASSVGGQALYGYTF
NA TRBV12-3/TRBV12-4 CASRRGTYNSPLHF
NA TRBV7-2 CASSLGGGQTYEQYF
NA TRBV5-5 CASSRTTGAYEQYF
NA TRBV5-1 CASSLVPGVSYGYTF
TRBD1 TRBV9 CASSVGTGKGYTF